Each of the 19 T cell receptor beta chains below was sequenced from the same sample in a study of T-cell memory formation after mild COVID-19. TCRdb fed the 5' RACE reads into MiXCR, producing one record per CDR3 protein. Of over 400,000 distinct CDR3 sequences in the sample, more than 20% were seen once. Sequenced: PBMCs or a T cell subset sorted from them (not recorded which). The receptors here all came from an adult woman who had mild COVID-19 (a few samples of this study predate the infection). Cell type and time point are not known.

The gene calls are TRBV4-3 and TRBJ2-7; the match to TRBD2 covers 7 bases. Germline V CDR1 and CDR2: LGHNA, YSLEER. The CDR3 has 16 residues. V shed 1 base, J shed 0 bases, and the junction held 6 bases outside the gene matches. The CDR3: CASSQAPSGSSYEQYF. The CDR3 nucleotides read TGCGCCAGCAGCCAAGCCCCTAGCGGCAGCTCCTACGAGCAGTACTTC.

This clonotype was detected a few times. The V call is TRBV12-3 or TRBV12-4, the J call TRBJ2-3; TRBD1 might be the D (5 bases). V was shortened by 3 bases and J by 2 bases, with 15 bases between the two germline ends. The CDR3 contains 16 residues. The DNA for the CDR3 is TGTGCCAGCAGTTTGATTGAGGCAGGGTTCACAGATACGCAGTATTTT. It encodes CASSLIEAGFTDTQYF.

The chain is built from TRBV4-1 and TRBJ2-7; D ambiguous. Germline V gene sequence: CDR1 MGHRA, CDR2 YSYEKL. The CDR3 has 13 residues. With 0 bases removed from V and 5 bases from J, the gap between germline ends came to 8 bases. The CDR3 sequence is CASSQEQSHEQYF. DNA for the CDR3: TGCGCCAGCAGCCAAGAACAGAGTCACGAGCAGTACTTC.

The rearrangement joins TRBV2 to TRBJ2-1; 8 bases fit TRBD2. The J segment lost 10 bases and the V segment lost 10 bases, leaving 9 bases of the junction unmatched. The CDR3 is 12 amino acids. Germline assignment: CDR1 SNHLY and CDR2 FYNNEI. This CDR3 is CAIAGHSEEQFF. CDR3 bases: TGTGCCATAGCGGGACATTCAGAAGAGCAGTTCTTC.

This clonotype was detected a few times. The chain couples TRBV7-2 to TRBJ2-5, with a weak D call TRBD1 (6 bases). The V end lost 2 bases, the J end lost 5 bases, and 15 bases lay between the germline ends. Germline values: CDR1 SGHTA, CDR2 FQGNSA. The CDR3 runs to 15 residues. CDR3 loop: CASSLSGALFETQYF. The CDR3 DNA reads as TGTGCCAGCAGCTTATCAGGGGCCCTTTTTGAGACCCAGTACTTC. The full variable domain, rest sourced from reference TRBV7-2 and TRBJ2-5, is GAGVSQSPSNKVTEKGKDVELRCDPISGHTALYWYRQSLGQGLEFLIYFQGNSAPDKSGLPSDRFSAERTGGSVSTLTIQRTQQEDSAVYLCASSLSGALFETQYFGPGTRLLVL.

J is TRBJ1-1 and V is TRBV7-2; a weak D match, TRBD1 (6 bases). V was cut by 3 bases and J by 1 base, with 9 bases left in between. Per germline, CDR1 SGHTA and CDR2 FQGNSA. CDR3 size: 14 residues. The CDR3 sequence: CASSLGATNTEAFF. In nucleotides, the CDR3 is TGTGCCAGCAGCTTGGGGGCTACGAACACTGAAGCTTTCTTT. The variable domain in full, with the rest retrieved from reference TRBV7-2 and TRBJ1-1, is GAGVSQSPSNKVTEKGKDVELRCDPISGHTALYWYRQSLGQGLEFLIYFQGNSAPDKSGLPSDRFSAERTGGSVSTLTIQRTQQEDSAVYLCASSLGATNTEAFFGQGTRLTVV.

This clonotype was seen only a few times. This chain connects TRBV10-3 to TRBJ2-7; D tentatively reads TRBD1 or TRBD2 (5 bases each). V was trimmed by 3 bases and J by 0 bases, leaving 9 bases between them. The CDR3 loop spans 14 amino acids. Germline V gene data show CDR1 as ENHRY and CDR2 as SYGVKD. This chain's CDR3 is CAISDRDGSYEQYF. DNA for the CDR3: TGTGCCATCAGTGATCGGGACGGCTCCTACGAGCAGTACTTC.

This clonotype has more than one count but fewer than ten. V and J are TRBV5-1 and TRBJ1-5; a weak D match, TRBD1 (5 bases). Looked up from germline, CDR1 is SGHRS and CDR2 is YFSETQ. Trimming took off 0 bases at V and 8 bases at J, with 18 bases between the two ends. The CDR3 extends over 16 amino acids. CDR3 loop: CASSLVPGLWDKPQHF. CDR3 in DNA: TGCGCCAGCAGCTTGGTGCCGGGACTATGGGATAAGCCCCAGCATTTT.

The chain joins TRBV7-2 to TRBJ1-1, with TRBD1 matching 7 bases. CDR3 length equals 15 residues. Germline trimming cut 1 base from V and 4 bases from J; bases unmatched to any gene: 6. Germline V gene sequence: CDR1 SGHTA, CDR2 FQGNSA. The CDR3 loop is CASSLVGTASTEAFF. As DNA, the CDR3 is TGTGCCAGCAGCTTAGTTGGGACAGCCAGCACTGAAGCTTTCTTT. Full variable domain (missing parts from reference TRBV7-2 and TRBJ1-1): GAGVSQSPSNKVTEKGKDVELRCDPISGHTALYWYRQSLGQGLEFLIYFQGNSAPDKSGLPSDRFSAERTGGSVSTLTIQRTQQEDSAVYLCASSLVGTASTEAFFGQGTRLTVV.

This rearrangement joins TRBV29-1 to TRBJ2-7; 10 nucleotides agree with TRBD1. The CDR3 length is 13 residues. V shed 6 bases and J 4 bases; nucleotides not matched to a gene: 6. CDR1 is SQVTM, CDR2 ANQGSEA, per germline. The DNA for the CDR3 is TGCAGCGTAGAGCCGGGACAGGGGTACGAGCAGTACTTC. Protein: CSVEPGQGYEQYF.

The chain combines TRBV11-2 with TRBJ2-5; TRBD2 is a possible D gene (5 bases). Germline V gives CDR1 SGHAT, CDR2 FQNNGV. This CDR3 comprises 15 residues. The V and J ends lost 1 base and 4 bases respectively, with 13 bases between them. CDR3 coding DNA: TGTGCCAGCAGCTTAGGATCCAGCGGAGCAGAGACCCAGTACTTC. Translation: CASSLGSSGAETQYF.

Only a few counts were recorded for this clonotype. Here the CDR3 reads CASSFALLAVKRFF. CDR3 nucleotide sequence: TGCGCCAGCAGCTTTGCATTACTAGCGGTGAAGCGGTTCTTC. V and J are TRBV4-1 and TRBJ2-1; 8 bases agree with TRBD2. The CDR3 is 14 amino acids. The V gene's germline CDR1 is MGHRA and CDR2 YSYEKL. V shed 5 bases, J shed 15 bases, and the junction held 15 bases outside the gene matches.

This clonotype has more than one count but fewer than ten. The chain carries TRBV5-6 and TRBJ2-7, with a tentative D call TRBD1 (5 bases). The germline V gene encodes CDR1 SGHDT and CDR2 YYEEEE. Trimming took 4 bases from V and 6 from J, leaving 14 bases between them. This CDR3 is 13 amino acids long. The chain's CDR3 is CASSPTHQGEQYF. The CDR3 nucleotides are TGTGCCAGCAGCCCCACCCATCAGGGCGAGCAGTACTTC.

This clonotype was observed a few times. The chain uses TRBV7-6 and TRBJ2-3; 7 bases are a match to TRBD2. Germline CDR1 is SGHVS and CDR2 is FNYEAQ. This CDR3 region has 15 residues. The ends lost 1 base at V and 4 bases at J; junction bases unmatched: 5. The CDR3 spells CASSLGRGRADTQYF. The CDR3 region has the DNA TGTGCCAGCAGCTTAGGCCGGGGGAGGGCAGATACGCAGTATTTT.

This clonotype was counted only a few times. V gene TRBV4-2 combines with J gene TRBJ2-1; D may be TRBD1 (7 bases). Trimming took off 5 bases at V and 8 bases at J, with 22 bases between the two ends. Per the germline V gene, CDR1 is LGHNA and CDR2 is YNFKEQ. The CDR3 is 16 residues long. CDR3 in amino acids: CASSTTGEGAQDEQFF. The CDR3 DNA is TGTGCCAGCAGCACGACGGGAGAGGGGGCGCAGGATGAGCAGTTCTTC.

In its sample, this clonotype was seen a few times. CDR3 sequence reads: CASSVAAREREETQYF. CDR3 DNA: TGTGCCAGCAGCGTAGCCGCCCGGGAGCGGGAAGAGACCCAGTACTTC. The genes are TRBV9 and TRBJ2-5; D is possibly TRBD2 (6 bases). Germline CDR1 and CDR2: SGDLS and YYNGEE. V was trimmed by 0 bases and J by 3 bases, leaving 15 bases between them. The CDR3 runs to 16 residues.

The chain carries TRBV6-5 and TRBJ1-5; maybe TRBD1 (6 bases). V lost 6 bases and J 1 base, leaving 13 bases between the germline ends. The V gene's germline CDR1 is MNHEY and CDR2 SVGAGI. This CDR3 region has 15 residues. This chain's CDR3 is CASSRGPASNQPQHF. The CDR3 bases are TGTGCCAGCAGCCGGGGGCCGGCAAGCAATCAGCCCCAGCATTTT.

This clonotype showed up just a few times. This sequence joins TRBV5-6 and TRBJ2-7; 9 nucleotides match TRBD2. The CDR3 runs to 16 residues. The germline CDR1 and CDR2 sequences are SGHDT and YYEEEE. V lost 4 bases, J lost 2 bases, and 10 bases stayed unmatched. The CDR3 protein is CASSGPASGAPYEQYF. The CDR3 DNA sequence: TGTGCCAGCAGCGGCCCGGCTAGCGGGGCTCCCTACGAGCAGTACTTC. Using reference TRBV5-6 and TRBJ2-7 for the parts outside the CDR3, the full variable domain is DAGVTQSPTHLIKTRGQQVTLRCSPKSGHDTVSWYQQALGQGPQFIFQYYEEEERQRGNFPDRFSGHQFPNYSSELNVNALLLGDSALYLCASSGPASGAPYEQYFGPGTRLTVT.

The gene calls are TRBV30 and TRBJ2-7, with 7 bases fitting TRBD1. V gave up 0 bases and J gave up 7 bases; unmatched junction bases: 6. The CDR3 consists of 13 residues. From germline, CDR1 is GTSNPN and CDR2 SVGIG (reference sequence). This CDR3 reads CAWSVDAGGEQYF. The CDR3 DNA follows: TGTGCCTGGAGTGTAGACGCAGGGGGAGAGCAGTACTTC.